This TCR beta chain appears in the sequencing data of a study of cytomegalovirus exposure and HLA in healthy donors. Study-level information: It was reported in a later analysis that the same platform had been used for the roughly 130 validation repertoires as for the roughly 650 first-cohort repertoires.

Assay used: immunoSEQ multiplex PCR; TCRdb lists only in-frame clones, some missing. The sample has fewer than 100,000 clones, roughly 91% seen once. There are 15 residues in the CDR3. Germline-derived CDR1 and CDR2 are SEHNR and FQNEAQ (reference sequence). The J segment lost 6 bases and the V segment lost 5 bases, leaving 7 bases of the junction unmatched. Separate from the 666-subject first cohort was the approximately 130-subject validation cohort, to which the donors belonged. Input material: PBMCs. This receptor was taken from a man under 40 in good health and CMV-seronegative. The chain combines TRBV7-9 with TRBJ2-1; 10 bases agree with TRBD2. The CDR3 bases are TGTGCCAGCAGCAGACCGGGACTAGCGTTCAATGAGCAGTTCTTC. Protein: CASSRPGLAFNEQFF. Variable domain in full (rest from reference TRBV7-9 and TRBJ2-1): DTGVSQNPRHKITKRGQNVTFRCDPISEHNRLYWYRQTLGQGPEFLTYFQNEAQLEKSRLLSDRFSAERPKGSFSTLEIQRTEQGDSAMYLCASSRPGLAFNEQFFGPGTRLTVL.